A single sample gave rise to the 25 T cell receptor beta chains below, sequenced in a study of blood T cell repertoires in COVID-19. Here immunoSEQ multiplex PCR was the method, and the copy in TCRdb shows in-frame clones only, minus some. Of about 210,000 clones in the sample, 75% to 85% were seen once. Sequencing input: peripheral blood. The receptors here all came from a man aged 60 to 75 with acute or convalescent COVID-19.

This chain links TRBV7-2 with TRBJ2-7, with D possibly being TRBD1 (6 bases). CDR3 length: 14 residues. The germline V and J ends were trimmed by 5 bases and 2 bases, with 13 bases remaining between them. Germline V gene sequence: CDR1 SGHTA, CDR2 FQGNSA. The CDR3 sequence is CASSPRQVTYEQYF. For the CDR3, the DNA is TGTGCCAGCAGCCCGCGACAGGTTACCTACGAGCAGTACTTC.

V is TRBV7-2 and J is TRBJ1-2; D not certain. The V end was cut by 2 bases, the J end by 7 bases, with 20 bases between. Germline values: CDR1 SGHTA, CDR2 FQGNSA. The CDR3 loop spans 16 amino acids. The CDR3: CASSLRRAGNAAGYTF. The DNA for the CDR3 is TGTGCCAGCAGCTTACGTCGAGCCGGGAATGCTGCTGGCTACACCTTC.

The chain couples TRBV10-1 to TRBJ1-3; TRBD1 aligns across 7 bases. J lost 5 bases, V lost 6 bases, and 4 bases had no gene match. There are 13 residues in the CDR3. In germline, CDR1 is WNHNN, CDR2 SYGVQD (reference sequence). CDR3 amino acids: CASSPGQRNTIYF. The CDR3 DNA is TGCGCCAGCAGCCCGGGACAGCGAAACACCATATATTTT.

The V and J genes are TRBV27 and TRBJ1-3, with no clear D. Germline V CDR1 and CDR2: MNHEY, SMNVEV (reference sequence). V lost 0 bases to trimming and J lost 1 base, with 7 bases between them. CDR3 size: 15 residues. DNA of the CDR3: TGTGCCAGCAGTTTATCGTGGAGTTCTGGAAACACCATATATTTT. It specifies CASSLSWSSGNTIYF.

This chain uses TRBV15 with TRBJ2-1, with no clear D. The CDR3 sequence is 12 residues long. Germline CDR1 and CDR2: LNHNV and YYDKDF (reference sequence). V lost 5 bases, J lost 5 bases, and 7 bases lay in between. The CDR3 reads CATSGLNNEQFF. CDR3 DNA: TGTGCCACCAGCGGGCTTAACAATGAGCAGTTCTTC.

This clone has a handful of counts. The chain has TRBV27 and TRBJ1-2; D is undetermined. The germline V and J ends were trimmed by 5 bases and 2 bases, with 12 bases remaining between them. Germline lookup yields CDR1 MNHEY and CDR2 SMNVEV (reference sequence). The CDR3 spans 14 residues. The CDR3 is CASSPFTGNYGYTF. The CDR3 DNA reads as TGTGCCAGCAGTCCTTTTACGGGGAACTATGGCTACACCTTC.

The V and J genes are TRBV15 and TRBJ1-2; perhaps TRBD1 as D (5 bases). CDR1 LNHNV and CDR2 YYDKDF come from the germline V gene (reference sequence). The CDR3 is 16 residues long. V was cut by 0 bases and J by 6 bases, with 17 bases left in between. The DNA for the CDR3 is TGTGCCACCAGCAGAGATCTTCAGGGATCTGATAATGGCTACACCTTC. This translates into CATSRDLQGSDNGYTF.

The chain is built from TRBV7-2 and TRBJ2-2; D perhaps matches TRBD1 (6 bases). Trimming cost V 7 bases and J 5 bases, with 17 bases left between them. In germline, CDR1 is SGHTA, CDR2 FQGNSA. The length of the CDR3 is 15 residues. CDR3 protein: CASKEYRAGTGELFF. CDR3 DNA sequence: TGTGCCAGCAAGGAGTACAGGGCCGGAACCGGGGAGCTGTTTTTT.

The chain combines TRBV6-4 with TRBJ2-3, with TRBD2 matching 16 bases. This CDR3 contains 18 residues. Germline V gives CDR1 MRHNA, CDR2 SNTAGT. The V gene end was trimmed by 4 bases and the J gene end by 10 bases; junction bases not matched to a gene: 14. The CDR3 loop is CASSAMGLAGGPGIAQYF. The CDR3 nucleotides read TGTGCCAGCAGTGCGATGGGACTAGCGGGAGGGCCAGGGATCGCGCAGTATTTT.

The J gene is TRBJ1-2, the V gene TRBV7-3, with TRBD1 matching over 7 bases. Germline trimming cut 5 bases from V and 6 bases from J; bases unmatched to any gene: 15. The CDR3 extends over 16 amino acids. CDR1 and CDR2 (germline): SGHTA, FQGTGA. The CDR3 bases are TGTGCCAGCAGCCCCGACTCCCGACAGGGCTGGGATGGCTACACCTTC. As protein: CASSPDSRQGWDGYTF.

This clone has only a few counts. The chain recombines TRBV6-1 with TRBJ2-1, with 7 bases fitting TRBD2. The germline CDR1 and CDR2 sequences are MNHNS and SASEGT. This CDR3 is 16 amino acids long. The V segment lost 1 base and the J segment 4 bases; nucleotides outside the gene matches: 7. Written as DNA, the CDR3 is TGTGCCAGCAGTGAAGGACGGGGGGAGCCTTACAATGAGCAGTTCTTC. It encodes CASSEGRGEPYNEQFF.

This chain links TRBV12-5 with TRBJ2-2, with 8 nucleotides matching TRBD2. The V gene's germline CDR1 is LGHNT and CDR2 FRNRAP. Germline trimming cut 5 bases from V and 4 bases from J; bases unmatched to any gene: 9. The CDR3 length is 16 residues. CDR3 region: CASGKPGLVGTGELFF. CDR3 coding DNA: TGTGCTAGTGGTAAACCGGGACTAGTGGGCACCGGGGAGCTGTTTTTT.

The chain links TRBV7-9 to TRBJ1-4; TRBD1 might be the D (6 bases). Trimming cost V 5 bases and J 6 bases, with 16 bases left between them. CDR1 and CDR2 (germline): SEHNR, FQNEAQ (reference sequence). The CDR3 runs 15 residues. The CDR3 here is CASSLKRGFDEKLFF. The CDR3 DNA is TGTGCCAGCAGCCTAAAGAGGGGGTTCGATGAAAAACTGTTTTTT.

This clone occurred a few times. CDR3 protein: CASKGDMGGNTIYF. CDR3 bases: TGTGCCAGCAAAGGGGATATGGGTGGAAACACCATATATTTT. The chain has TRBV27 and TRBJ1-3; the D gene is possibly TRBD1 (5 bases). Germline V gene sequence: CDR1 MNHEY, CDR2 SMNVEV (reference sequence). The CDR3 sequence is 14 residues long. Between the trimmed V and J ends, which lost 7 bases and 3 bases, there was a span of 13 bases.

CDR3 DNA sequence: TGTGCCAGCAGCCAGAGGAGGAGTGGCACTGAAGCTTTCTTT. Its translation: CASSQRRSGTEAFF. The rearrangement links TRBV4-2 to TRBJ1-1; D is unclear. V was trimmed by 3 bases and J by 4 bases, leaving 12 bases between them. The CDR3 has 14 amino acids. CDR1 is LGHNA, CDR2 YNFKEQ, per germline.

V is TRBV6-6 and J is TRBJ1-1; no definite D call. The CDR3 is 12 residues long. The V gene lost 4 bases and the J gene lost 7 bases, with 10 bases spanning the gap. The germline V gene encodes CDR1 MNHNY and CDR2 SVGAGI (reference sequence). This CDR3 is CASSWSISEAFF. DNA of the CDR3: TGTGCCAGCAGTTGGTCCATTAGTGAAGCTTTCTTT.

CDR3 amino acids: CASSQLVLADSYNEQFF. CDR3 nucleotides: TGTGCCAGCAGCCAACTGGTCCTAGCGGACTCCTACAATGAGCAGTTCTTC. This chain joins TRBV3-1 (or the pseudogene TRBV3-2) and TRBJ2-1; 7 bases match TRBD2. This CDR3 region has 17 residues. Germline V gives CDR1 LGHDT, CDR2 YNNKEL (reference sequence). Losses at the gene ends were 2 bases for V and 0 bases for J; bases not matched to a gene: 7.

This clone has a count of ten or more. CDR3 residues: CATSDIPGLASGSNTGELFF. The CDR3 DNA is TGTGCCACCAGTGATATACCGGGACTAGCGAGTGGCTCTAACACCGGGGAGCTGTTTTTT. The chain employs TRBV24-1 and TRBJ2-2; 10 nucleotides match TRBD2. The CDR3 runs to 20 residues. Per the germline V gene, CDR1 is KGHDR and CDR2 is SFDVKD. The V and J ends lost 3 bases and 2 bases, in that order; junction bases with no gene match: 14.

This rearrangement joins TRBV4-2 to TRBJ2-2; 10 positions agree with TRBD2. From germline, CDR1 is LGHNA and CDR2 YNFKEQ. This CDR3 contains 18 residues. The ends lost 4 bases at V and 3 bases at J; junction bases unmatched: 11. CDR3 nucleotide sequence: TGTGCCAGCAGCCCGGTGGGTGGACTAGCGGATTACACCGGGGAGCTGTTTTTT. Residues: CASSPVGGLADYTGELFF.

The CDR3 bases are TGTGCCAGCAGTTTAGGGGGCCGAGCCTACGAGCAGTACTTC. It is translated as CASSLGGRAYEQYF. The rearrangement uses TRBV27 and TRBJ2-7; possible D gene TRBD1, 6 bases. Germline values: CDR1 MNHEY, CDR2 SMNVEV (reference sequence). The CDR3 runs 14 residues. V dropped 2 bases and J dropped 2 bases, with 10 bases sitting between them.

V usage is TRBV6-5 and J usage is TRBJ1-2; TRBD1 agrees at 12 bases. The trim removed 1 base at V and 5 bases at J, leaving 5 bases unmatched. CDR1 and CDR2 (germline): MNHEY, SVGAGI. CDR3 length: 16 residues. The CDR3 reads CASSYLGQGAGYGYTF. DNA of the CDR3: TGTGCCAGCAGTTACTTGGGACAGGGGGCGGGGTATGGCTACACCTTC.

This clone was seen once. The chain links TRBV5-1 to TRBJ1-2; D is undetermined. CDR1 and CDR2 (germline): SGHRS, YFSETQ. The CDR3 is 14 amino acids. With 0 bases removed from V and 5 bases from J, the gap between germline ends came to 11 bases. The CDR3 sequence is CASSLGQDGYGYTF. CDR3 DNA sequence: TGCGCCAGCAGCTTGGGCCAGGATGGTTATGGCTACACCTTC.

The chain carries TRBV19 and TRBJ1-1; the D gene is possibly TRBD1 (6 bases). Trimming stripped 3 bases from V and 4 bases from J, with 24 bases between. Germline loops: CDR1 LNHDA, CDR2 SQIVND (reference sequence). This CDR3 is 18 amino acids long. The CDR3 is CASSIGGRVSRGSTEAFF. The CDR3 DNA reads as TGTGCCAGTAGTATTGGGGGCAGGGTATCAAGAGGGTCCACTGAAGCTTTCTTT.

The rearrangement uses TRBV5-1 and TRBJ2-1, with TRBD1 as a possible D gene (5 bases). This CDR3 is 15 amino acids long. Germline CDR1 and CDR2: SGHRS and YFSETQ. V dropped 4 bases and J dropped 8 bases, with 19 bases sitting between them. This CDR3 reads CASSTQLRQNDEQFF. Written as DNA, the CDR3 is TGCGCCAGCAGCACCCAGCTCCGACAGAACGATGAGCAGTTCTTC. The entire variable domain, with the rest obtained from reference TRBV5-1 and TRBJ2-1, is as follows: KAGVTQTPRYLIKTRGQQVTLSCSPISGHRSVSWYQQTPGQGLQFLFEYFSETQRNKGNFPGRFSGRQFSNSRSEMNVSTLELGDSALYLCASSTQLRQNDEQFFGPGTRLTVL.

The CDR3 reads CASSPTGTGPLLFF. The CDR3 DNA reads as TGTGCCAGCAGCCCCACCGGGACAGGCCCCTTGCTGTTTTTT. This chain links TRBV14 with TRBJ1-4; 8 bases match TRBD1. The CDR3 extends over 14 amino acids. With V trimmed by 4 bases and J by 14 bases, 12 bases remained unmatched. The germline V gene encodes CDR1 SGHDN and CDR2 FVKESK.